The 9 T cell receptor beta chains presented below share a single source sample, sequenced in a study of T-cell memory formation after mild COVID-19. TCRdb re-called the 5' RACE reads through MiXCR, storing one row per CDR3 protein. The sample shows under 650,000 distinct CDR3 sequences, under 20% of them seen only once. Source material: PBMCs or a T cell subset sorted from them (not recorded which). The source is an adult woman who had mild COVID-19 (a few samples of this study predate the infection). Cell type and time point are not known.

In nucleotides, the CDR3 is TGTGCCAGCGGTCGTTTACTAGCGGAGACAGATACGCAGTATTTT. Translating it yields CASGRLLAETDTQYF. V and J are TRBV2 and TRBJ2-3; 8 bases agree with TRBD2. The CDR3 length is 15 residues. CDR1 and CDR2 (germline): SNHLY, FYNNEI. J was trimmed by 3 bases and V by 8 bases; bases with no gene match: 10.

The chain carries TRBV29-1 and TRBJ2-7; D is ambiguous. CDR1 and CDR2 from the germline V gene are SQVTM and ANQGSEA. The V end lost 5 bases, the J end lost 3 bases, and 14 bases lay between the germline ends. The CDR3 covers 13 residues. CDR3 sequence: CSVRLTVDYEQYF. CDR3 in DNA: TGCAGCGTTAGGTTGACTGTGGACTACGAGCAGTACTTC.

This chain connects TRBV5-6 to TRBJ1-1; 8 bases line up with TRBD1. Germline trimming cut 4 bases from V and 0 bases from J; bases unmatched to any gene: 8. The V gene's germline CDR1 is SGHDT and CDR2 YYEEEE. CDR3 length: 16 residues. The CDR3 is CASSPGGPGMNTEAFF. The CDR3 coding sequence is TGTGCCAGCAGCCCAGGGGGCCCAGGGATGAACACTGAAGCTTTCTTT. Full variable domain (outside the CDR3, taken from reference TRBV5-6 and TRBJ1-1): DAGVTQSPTHLIKTRGQQVTLRCSPKSGHDTVSWYQQALGQGPQFIFQYYEEEERQRGNFPDRFSGHQFPNYSSELNVNALLLGDSALYLCASSPGGPGMNTEAFFGQGTRLTVV.

This chain connects TRBV19 to TRBJ2-1; D gene unclear. Per germline, CDR1 LNHDA and CDR2 SQIVND (reference sequence). V lost 9 bases and J 0 bases, leaving 15 bases between the germline ends. This CDR3 has 15 residues. The CDR3 DNA reads as TGTGCCAGAGTTCGGGCGAGTAGCTCCTACAATGAGCAGTTCTTC. Translating gives CARVRASSSYNEQFF.

A few counts support this clonotype. This chain uses TRBV5-4 with TRBJ2-7; 10 nucleotides line up with TRBD2. Germline V CDR1 and CDR2: SGHNT, YYREEE (reference sequence). The CDR3 sequence is 16 residues long. V trimming: 1 base; J trimming: 3 bases; junction bases outside the gene matches: 7. DNA of the CDR3: TGTGCCAGCAGCTTGACTATCGGACTAGCGGTCTACGAGCAGTACTTC. It encodes CASSLTIGLAVYEQYF.

This chain joins TRBV5-1 and TRBJ1-1; no reliable D call. Germline-derived CDR1 and CDR2 are SGHRS and YFSETQ. Trimming left V 0 bases short and J 0 bases short, with 6 bases between. CDR3 size: 14 residues. CDR3 coding DNA: TGCGCCAGCAGCTTGGCGGAGGTGAACACTGAAGCTTTCTTT. Protein: CASSLAEVNTEAFF.

This clonotype was picked up many times. The CDR3 DNA sequence: TGCGCCAGCAGCAGCGGGACCCTGAACACTGAAGCTTTCTTT. Protein sequence: CASSSGTLNTEAFF. The chain employs TRBV5-1 and TRBJ1-1; D possibly corresponds to TRBD1 (5 bases). Germline assignment: CDR1 SGHRS and CDR2 YFSETQ. The CDR3 is 14 residues long. V was pared by 4 bases and J by 0 bases, with 10 bases between. The variable domain in full, completed from reference TRBV5-1 and TRBJ1-1, reads KAGVTQTPRYLIKTRGQQVTLSCSPISGHRSVSWYQQTPGQGLQFLFEYFSETQRNKGNFPGRFSGRQFSNSRSEMNVSTLELGDSALYLCASSSGTLNTEAFFGQGTRLTVV.

The chain uses TRBV7-3 and TRBJ2-3, with 12 bases that match TRBD2. This CDR3 is built from 14 residues. The V and J ends lost 8 bases and 6 bases, in that order; junction bases with no gene match: 6. Germline CDR1 is SGHTA and CDR2 is FQGTGA. As DNA, the CDR3 is TGTGCCAGCGAGGCTAGCGGGGGGGCTGATACGCAGTATTTT. Its protein is CASEASGGADTQYF.

The chain employs TRBV10-3 and TRBJ2-1; TRBD2 agrees at 14 bases. The CDR3 length is 16 residues. Germline loops: CDR1 ENHRY, CDR2 SYGVKD. The V and J ends lost 3 bases and 6 bases, in that order; junction bases with no gene match: 4. For the CDR3, the DNA is TGTGCCATCAGTGATCCCGGGACTAGCGGGGGCAATGAGCAGTTCTTC. It codes for CAISDPGTSGGNEQFF.